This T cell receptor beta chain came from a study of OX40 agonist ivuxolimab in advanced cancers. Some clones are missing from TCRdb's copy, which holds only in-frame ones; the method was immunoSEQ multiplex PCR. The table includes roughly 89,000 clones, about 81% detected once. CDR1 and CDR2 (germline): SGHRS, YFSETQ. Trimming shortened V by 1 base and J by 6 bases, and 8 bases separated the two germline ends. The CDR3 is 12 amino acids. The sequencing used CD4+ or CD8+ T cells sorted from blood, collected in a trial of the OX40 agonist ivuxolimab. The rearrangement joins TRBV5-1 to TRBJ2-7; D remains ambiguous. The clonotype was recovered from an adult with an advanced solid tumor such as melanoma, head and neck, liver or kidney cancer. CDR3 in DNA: TGCGCCAGCAGCTTGAGTCCGGGCGAGCAGTACTTC. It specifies CASSLSPGEQYF.